This T cell receptor (beta chain) was sequenced for a study of CD8 T cells in Susac syndrome. The RNA input was about 0.5 to 1 ug, and it was reverse transcribed with random hexamers. Each CDR3 protein gets one entry after TCRdb re-called the immunoSEQ multiplex PCR reads with MiXCR. Seen here are 350,000 to 550,000 distinct CDR3 sequences, around 83% observed once, and the top ten hold about 0.12%. V lost 4 bases, J lost 2 bases, and 5 bases stayed unmatched. CDR3 size: 14 residues. The V gene's germline CDR1 is SEHNR and CDR2 FQNEAQ (reference sequence). What was sequenced was CD8+ T cells from PBMCs. This receptor was taken from a human donor with multiple sclerosis. This chain links TRBV7-9 with TRBJ2-7; 7 nucleotides agree with TRBD1. The CDR3 loop reads CASSSGDRTYEQYF. CDR3 nucleotide sequence: TGTGCCAGCAGCTCCGGGGACAGAACCTACGAGCAGTACTTC.